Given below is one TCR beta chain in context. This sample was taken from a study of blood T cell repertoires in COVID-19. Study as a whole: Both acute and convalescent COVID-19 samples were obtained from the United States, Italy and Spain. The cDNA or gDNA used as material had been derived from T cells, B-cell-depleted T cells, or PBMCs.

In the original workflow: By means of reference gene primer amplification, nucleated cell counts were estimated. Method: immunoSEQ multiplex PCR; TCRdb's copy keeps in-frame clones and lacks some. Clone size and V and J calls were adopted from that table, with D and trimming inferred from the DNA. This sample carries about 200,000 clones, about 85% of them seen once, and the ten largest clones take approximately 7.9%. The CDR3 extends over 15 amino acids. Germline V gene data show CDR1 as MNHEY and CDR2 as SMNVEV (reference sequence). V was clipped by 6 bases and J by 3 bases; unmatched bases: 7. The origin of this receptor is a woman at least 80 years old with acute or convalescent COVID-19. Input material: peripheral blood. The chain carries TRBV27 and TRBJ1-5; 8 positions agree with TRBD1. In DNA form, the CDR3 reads TGTGCCAGCAGGGGTTGGGGACAGGACAATCAGCCCCAGCATTTT. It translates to CASRGWGQDNQPQHF.